One sample yielded the 4 T cell receptor beta chains listed below, sequenced in a study of metastatic and nonmetastatic thyroid tumors. Each patient went into thyroid surgery without having received any treatment. TCRdb re-called clones from the PCR reads using MiXCR. Of about 24,000 clones listed, 20% to 30% were seen once; the top ten hold less than 15%. The source material was tumor tissue. All receptors come from a male donor with papillary thyroid cancer or a benign thyroid nodule (not recorded which). Some clones in this sample may be carry-over from other donors' samples.

In its sample, this clone was seen many times. This chain links TRBV5-5 with TRBJ1-5; TRBD1 might be the D (5 bases). The CDR3 is 14 residues long. The germline gives CDR1 SGHKS, CDR2 YYEKEE (reference sequence). V lost 2 bases and J lost 4, with 10 bases in between. CDR3 coding DNA: TGTGCCAGCAGCTTACCAGGGCTGAATCAGCCCCAGCATTTT. Its translation: CASSLPGLNQPQHF.

Note on this clone: Relative to the germline gene, one junction end is altered; a read error may explain this. The chain combines TRBV7-7 with TRBJ2-1; TRBD1 agrees at 8 bases. The germline V gene encodes CDR1 SSHAT and CDR2 FNYEAQ (reference sequence). The CDR3 is 15 amino acids. The DNA for the CDR3 is TGTGCTAGCAGCTCCGGACAGGGTGTCCAAGATGAGCAGTTCTTC. This encodes CASSSGQGVQDEQFF.

This clone appeared many times. This could be a read error, since a much larger clone is one nucleotide away. This sample also contains other DNA sequences that code for the same CDR3. J is TRBJ2-2 and V is TRBV11-2, with 11 bases matching TRBD2. The CDR3 covers 15 residues. V lost 4 bases, J lost 4 bases, and 2 bases stayed unmatched. The germline V gene encodes CDR1 SGHAT and CDR2 FQNNGV. CDR3 coding DNA: TGTGCCAGCAGCTCTCTAGCGGGGGGCACCGGGGAGCTGTTTTTT. This sequence encodes CASSSLAGGTGELFF.

This clone was detected a few times. A read error may be the cause here, since a much bigger clone is one base away. The V call is TRBV6-2 or TRBV6-3, the J call TRBJ2-4; weak D call: TRBD2 (5 bases). V lost 0 bases to trimming and J lost 16 bases, with 13 bases between them. CDR1 is MNHEY and CDR2 is SVGEGT in the germline V gene. This CDR3 region has 12 residues. CDR3 DNA: TGTGCCAGCAGTTACTCTGTTGAGAGGGCATACTTC. Its protein product is CASSYSVERAYF.